Listed here is a single TCR beta chain. Its specificity is unknown. V was shortened by 5 bases and J by 4 bases, with 15 bases between the two germline ends. CDR1 and CDR2 (germline): MDHEN, SYDVKM. The CDR3 is made up of 14 amino acids. This entry belongs to a study of shared clonotypes between healthy human individuals. Overall study findings and caveats: Despite large depth, rarefaction showed incomplete sorted-subset sequencing. Read depth was anticipated to influence clonotype sharing among donors.

Healthy HIV-negative adults with no recent acute infections or vaccinations were recruited as donors. Splitting the CD4+ cells yielded a CD45RA+ naive subset and a CD45RA-negative memory subset. Measured with immunoSEQ multiplex PCR; TCRdb has only the in-frame clones, and not every one. The sample carries 2 million to 2.5 million clones, approximately 93% recorded once. The clonotype originates from a man in his late teens or twenties in good health. Some clones in this sample may be carry-over from other donors' samples. The chain uses TRBV28 and TRBJ2-7; perhaps D is TRBD1 or TRBD2 (5 bases each). The sequencing sample was made of naive CD4+ T cells from PBMCs. The subset here: CD45RA+ positively selected. For the CDR3, the DNA is TGTGCCAGCAGTCCCGCCGGGACCCAATACGAGCAGTACTTC. This gives the protein CASSPAGTQYEQYF. The whole variable domain, remainder taken from reference TRBV28 and TRBJ2-7, is DVKVTQSSRYLVKRTGEKVFLECVQDMDHENMFWYRQDPGLGLRLIYFSYDVKMKEKGDIPEGYSVSREKKERFSLILESASTNQTSMYLCASSPAGTQYEQYFGPGTRLTVT.